Sequencing of this TCR beta chain was carried out in a study of technical replicates of blood from a few donors. Looked up from germline, CDR1 is SGHTA and CDR2 is FQGTGA. The CDR3 is made up of 16 amino acids. V lost 2 bases and J 7 bases, leaving 15 bases between the germline ends. The method was immunoSEQ multiplex PCR; TCRdb's version includes in-frame clones alone and lacks a portion of them. Found here are around 58,000 clones, around nine tenths of them singletons; the top ten hold 4.5% to 6.5%. Specimen: PBMCs. The chain employs TRBV7-3 and TRBJ1-6; no clear D gene. The sequence was collected from a human donor in good health. Some clones in this sample may be carry-over from other donors' samples. CDR3 sequence: CASSLLARGRNSPLHF. DNA of the CDR3: TGTGCCAGCAGCTTATTGGCCCGAGGAAGAAATTCACCCCTCCACTTT.